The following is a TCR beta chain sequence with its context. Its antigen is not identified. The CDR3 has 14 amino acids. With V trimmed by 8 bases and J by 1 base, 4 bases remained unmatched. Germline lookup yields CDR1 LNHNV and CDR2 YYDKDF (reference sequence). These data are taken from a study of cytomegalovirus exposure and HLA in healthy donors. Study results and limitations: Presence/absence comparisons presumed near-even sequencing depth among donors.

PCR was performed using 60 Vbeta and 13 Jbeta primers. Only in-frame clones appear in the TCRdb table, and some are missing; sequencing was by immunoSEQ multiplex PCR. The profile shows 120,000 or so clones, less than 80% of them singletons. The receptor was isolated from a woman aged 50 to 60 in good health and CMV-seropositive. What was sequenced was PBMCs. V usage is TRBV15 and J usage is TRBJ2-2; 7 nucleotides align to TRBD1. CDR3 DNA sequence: TGTGCCACCGGTACAGGGGTGAACACCGGGGAGCTGTTTTTT. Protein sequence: CATGTGVNTGELFF.